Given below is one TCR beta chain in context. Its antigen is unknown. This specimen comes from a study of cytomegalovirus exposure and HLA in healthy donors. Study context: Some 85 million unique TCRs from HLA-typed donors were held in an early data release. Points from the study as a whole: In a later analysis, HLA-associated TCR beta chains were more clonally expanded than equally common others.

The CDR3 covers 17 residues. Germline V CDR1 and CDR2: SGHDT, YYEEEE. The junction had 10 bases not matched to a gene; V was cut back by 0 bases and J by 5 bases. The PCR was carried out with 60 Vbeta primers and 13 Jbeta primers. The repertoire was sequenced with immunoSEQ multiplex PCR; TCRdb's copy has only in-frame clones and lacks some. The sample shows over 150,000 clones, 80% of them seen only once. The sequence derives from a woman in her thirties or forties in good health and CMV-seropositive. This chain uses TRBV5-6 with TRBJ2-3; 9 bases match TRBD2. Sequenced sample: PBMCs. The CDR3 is CASSLEVAGGPEDTQYF. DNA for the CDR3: TGTGCCAGCAGCTTGGAAGTGGCGGGAGGGCCCGAAGATACGCAGTATTTT. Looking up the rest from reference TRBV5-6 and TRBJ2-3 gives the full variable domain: DAGVTQSPTHLIKTRGQQVTLRCSPKSGHDTVSWYQQALGQGPQFIFQYYEEEERQRGNFPDRFSGHQFPNYSSELNVNALLLGDSALYLCASSLEVAGGPEDTQYFGPGTRLTVL.